The 23 T cell receptor beta chains below come from one sample, sequenced in a study of early T cells in non-severe SARS-CoV-2 infection. TCRdb re-called the 5' RACE reads with MiXCR, one entry per CDR3 protein. The table has around 21,000 distinct CDR3 sequences, roughly 4% seen once. The sample comprised whole blood. The receptor source for this set is an adult who was a healthcare worker with PCR-confirmed SARS-CoV-2 infection or an uninfected control (not recorded which).

This clonotype was seen many times. The V and J genes are TRBV11-2 and TRBJ2-5, with 14 bases aligning to TRBD2. After removal of 5 bases from V and 3 bases from J, the junction contained 5 bases not matched to a gene. Looked up from germline, CDR1 is SGHAT and CDR2 is FQNNGV. The CDR3 runs to 16 residues. The CDR3 spells CASSHGTSGGEETQYF. The CDR3 DNA reads as TGTGCCAGCAGCCACGGGACTAGCGGGGGTGAAGAGACCCAGTACTTC.

This clonotype was detected ten times or more. V is TRBV27 and J is TRBJ1-1, with D maybe TRBD1 (6 bases). The germline V and J ends were trimmed by 8 bases and 8 bases, with 21 bases remaining between them. This CDR3 is built from 14 residues. CDR1 is MNHEY, CDR2 SMNVEV, per germline (reference sequence). CDR3 sequence reads: CASEDRYRPPEAFF. The CDR3 coding sequence is TGTGCCAGCGAAGACAGGTATCGGCCCCCGGAAGCTTTCTTT.

In its sample, this clonotype was seen a few times. The V and J genes are TRBV5-1 and TRBJ2-1; TRBD2 matches 10 bases. With 0 bases clipped from V and 7 bases from J, the junction kept 7 bases outside the gene matches. Germline assignment: CDR1 SGHRS and CDR2 YFSETQ. CDR3 length: 16 amino acids. The DNA for the CDR3 is TGCGCCAGCAGCTTGGTGGTGTCTAGCGGGGGTAATGAGCAGTTCTTC. Amino acid sequence: CASSLVVSSGGNEQFF.

This clonotype is termed medium-sized. The V call is TRBV7-9, the J call TRBJ1-5; D remains unclear. CDR1 and CDR2 from the germline V gene are SEHNR and FQNEAQ (reference sequence). The CDR3 extends over 16 amino acids. V lost 4 bases to trimming and J lost 3 bases, with 16 bases between them. DNA of the CDR3: TGTGCCAGCAGCTATGCGGCAGCGGGATCCAATCAGCCCCAGCATTTT. Translated, it gives CASSYAAAGSNQPQHF.

The table lists this clonotype with many counts. V gene TRBV10-1 combines with J gene TRBJ2-5; D possibly matches TRBD1 or TRBD2 (5 bases each). In germline, CDR1 is WNHNN, CDR2 SYGVQD (reference sequence). The V and J ends lost 0 bases and 4 bases respectively, with 6 bases between them. This CDR3 is 13 amino acids long. The CDR3 region is CASSESGGETQYF. CDR3 nucleotide sequence: TGCGCCAGCAGTGAGTCTGGGGGAGAGACCCAGTACTTC.

This clonotype was seen repeatedly, ten times or more. The chain links TRBV6-5 to TRBJ2-7; D ambiguous. V was trimmed by 4 bases and J by 2 bases, leaving 9 bases between them. Looked up from germline, CDR1 is MNHEY and CDR2 is SVGAGI. This CDR3 contains 13 residues. The CDR3 nucleotides are TGTGCCAGCAGTTCACGGAACACCTACGAGCAGTACTTC. Amino acid sequence: CASSSRNTYEQYF.

The sample holds many counts of this clonotype. The chain links TRBV20-1 to TRBJ1-2, with 7 bases matching TRBD1. V shed 3 bases, J shed 6 bases, and the junction held 4 bases outside the gene matches. The CDR3 loop spans 12 amino acids. CDR1 DFQATT and CDR2 SNEGSKA come from the germline V gene (reference sequence). The CDR3 is CSASRQGNGYTF. CDR3 sequence (DNA): TGCAGTGCTAGCCGACAGGGAAATGGCTACACCTTC.

In this sample, this clonotype turned up a few times. V is TRBV30 and J is TRBJ1-1; no clear D gene. Germline V gene lookup returns CDR1 GTSNPN and CDR2 SVGIG (reference sequence). Trimming removed 3 bases at V and 6 bases at J, with 11 bases between. The CDR3 length is 12 residues. The CDR3 coding sequence is TGTGCCTGGAGGGGCGACCGGGCTGAAGCTTTCTTT. It encodes CAWRGDRAEAFF.

This clonotype is labeled medium-sized. The chain employs TRBV5-4 and TRBJ2-5, with D tentatively TRBD1 (7 bases). The germline V and J ends were trimmed by 0 bases and 4 bases, with 16 bases remaining between them. Germline V gene lookup returns CDR1 SGHNT and CDR2 YYREEE (reference sequence). The CDR3 has 16 amino acids. The CDR3 nucleotides are TGTGCCAGCAGCTTGGAGGCAGGGGGAGGTGGAGAGACCCAGTACTTC. It specifies CASSLEAGGGGETQYF.

This clonotype was recorded many times. V usage is TRBV6-2 or TRBV6-3 and J usage is TRBJ2-7; D is possibly TRBD2 (6 bases). The CDR3 sequence is 15 residues long. CDR1 MNHEY and CDR2 SVGEGT come from the germline V gene. Trimming shortened V by 0 bases and J by 0 bases, and 9 bases separated the two germline ends. The CDR3 here is CASSYSWRASYEQYF. The CDR3 nucleotides are TGTGCCAGCAGTTACTCGTGGAGGGCCTCCTACGAGCAGTACTTC.

The V gene is TRBV5-6, the J gene TRBJ2-3, with 14 bases identical to TRBD2. The CDR3 is 16 residues long. The germline V gene has CDR1 SGHDT and CDR2 YYEEEE. V shed 4 bases and J 2 bases; nucleotides not matched to a gene: 3. CDR3 bases: TGTGCCAGCAGCCTGGGACTAGCGGGGGTCACAGATACGCAGTATTTT. It encodes CASSLGLAGVTDTQYF.

This clonotype was found many times. The chain uses TRBV6-1 and TRBJ1-1, with TRBD1 identical over 8 bases. CDR1 and CDR2 from the germline V gene are MNHNS and SASEGT. This CDR3 has 13 residues. The J segment lost 1 base and the V segment lost 10 bases, leaving 5 bases of the junction unmatched. The CDR3 is CATKTGENTEAFF. As DNA, the CDR3 is TGTGCCACCAAGACAGGGGAGAACACTGAAGCTTTCTTT.

Many counts were recorded for this clonotype. The chain links TRBV5-8 to TRBJ1-5, with D unclear. Trimming cost V 4 bases and J 11 bases, with 7 bases left between them. The CDR3 sequence is 10 residues long. Germline CDR1 SGHTS, CDR2 YDEGEE. The CDR3 sequence: CASSLGTQHF. The CDR3 DNA sequence: TGTGCCAGCAGCCTGGGGACCCAGCATTTT.

This clonotype was seen ten or more times. J is TRBJ1-1 and V is TRBV7-9; D not resolved. Germline assignment: CDR1 SEHNR and CDR2 FQNEAQ (reference sequence). This CDR3 has 13 amino acids. V lost 6 bases to trimming and J lost 1 base, with 9 bases between them. The CDR3 DNA sequence: TGTGCCAGCAGTCTAACAGAGAACACTGAAGCTTTCTTT. Its protein is CASSLTENTEAFF.

The chain has TRBV11-3 and TRBJ2-3; D is ambiguous. V dropped 5 bases and J dropped 0 bases, with 12 bases sitting between them. The CDR3 length is 15 residues. Germline values: CDR1 SGHNT, CDR2 YENEEA. For the CDR3, the DNA is TGTGCCAGCAGCCCCAGCACGACTAGCACAGATACGCAGTATTTT. Translation gives CASSPSTTSTDTQYF.

This clonotype was detected many times. The chain carries TRBV10-2 and TRBJ1-1; TRBD1 is a possible D gene (6 bases). The V and J ends lost 7 bases and 5 bases respectively, with 8 bases between them. Looked up from germline, CDR1 is WSHSY and CDR2 is SAAADI. The CDR3 loop spans 11 amino acids. CDR3 residues: CASTRGTEAFF. The CDR3 bases are TGCGCCAGCACAAGGGGGACTGAAGCTTTCTTT.

Many counts were recorded for this clonotype. V and J are TRBV6-1 and TRBJ2-5; TRBD1 agrees at 10 bases. V lost 4 bases and J lost 4; bases outside the gene matches: 6. This CDR3 spans 15 amino acids. CDR1 and CDR2 (germline): MNHNS, SASEGT. CDR3 region: CASSVPGQGIETQYF. The CDR3 coding sequence is TGTGCCAGCAGTGTTCCGGGACAGGGGATAGAGACCCAGTACTTC.

The sample holds many counts of this clonotype. The chain combines TRBV29-1 with TRBJ2-3; D assignment may be TRBD1 or TRBD2 (7 bases each). Germline-derived CDR1 and CDR2 are SQVTM and ANQGSEA. V gave up 6 bases and J gave up 4 bases, with 17 bases separating them. This CDR3 spans 14 amino acids. The CDR3 coding sequence is TGCAGCGTGGGCGGGCCAGGGGGGGCAGATACGCAGTATTTT. Protein product: CSVGGPGGADTQYF.

This clonotype was observed at least ten times. The chain carries TRBV28 and TRBJ2-7; TRBD1 matches 8 bases. Germline lookup yields CDR1 MDHEN and CDR2 SYDVKM. J gave up 2 bases and V 4 bases, and 4 bases lay outside the gene matches. The CDR3 is 14 amino acids. The CDR3 spells CASSSQQGAYEQYF. Here the CDR3 DNA reads TGTGCCAGCAGTTCCCAACAGGGGGCCTACGAGCAGTACTTC.

The sample holds many counts of this clonotype. The chain combines TRBV20-1 with TRBJ2-3, with D possibly being TRBD1 (6 bases). The V end lost 0 bases, the J end lost 5 bases, and 18 bases lay between the germline ends. The length of the CDR3 is 16 residues. Germline V gene data show CDR1 as DFQATT and CDR2 as SNEGSKA (reference sequence). The CDR3 nucleotides are TGCAGTGCTAGAGATCTGCGACAGGACTTCTTAGATACGCAGTATTTT. Protein product: CSARDLRQDFLDTQYF.

To note about this clonotype: With a much larger clone just one base away, this may be a read error. The chain uses TRBV30 and TRBJ1-2, with no clear D. Germline V gives CDR1 GTSNPN, CDR2 SVGIG (reference sequence). The CDR3 is made up of 15 amino acids. The CDR3 sequence is CARSGSGGGRSGYTF. DNA for the CDR3: TGTGCCCGGAGTGGGAGCGGCGGCGGAAGGTCCGGCTACACCTTC.

This clonotype showed up many times. This chain connects TRBV3-1 to TRBJ2-5, with D unclear. Germline CDR1 reads LGHDT; CDR2 reads YNNKEL (reference sequence). The CDR3 consists of 11 residues. Trimming took off 6 bases at V and 5 bases at J, with 7 bases between the two ends. CDR3 bases: TGTGCCAGCAGTCAAAGCGAGACCCAGTACTTC. Its translation is CASSQSETQYF.

A word on this clonotype: A read error may explain this, as a much larger clone is one base away. The chain employs TRBV27 and TRBJ2-1; D is unclear. V was trimmed by 2 bases and J by 8 bases, leaving 22 bases between them. The CDR3 sequence is 17 residues long. The germline V gene has CDR1 MNHEY and CDR2 SMNVEV (reference sequence). The CDR3 bases are TGTGCCAGCAGTTTAGCGACAAGGTGGGCTCTCGCGGATGAGCAGTTCTTC. Translating it yields CASSLATRWALADEQFF.